This T cell receptor (beta chain) was identified in a study of glioma-infiltrating T cells. TCR alpha and beta CDR3 regions were amplified from RNA using iRepertoire nested multiplex PCR. MiXCR was run by TCRdb on the multiplex PCR reads, yielding one entry per CDR3 protein. The sample comprises roughly 120,000 distinct CDR3 sequences, roughly 25% of which are singletons, and around 15% rests with the top ten. V lost 3 bases, J lost 6 bases, and 10 bases lay in between. The CDR3 is 13 residues long. CDR1 MNHEY and CDR2 SMNVEV come from the germline V gene (reference sequence). This clonotype was seen ten or more times.

The chain uses TRBV27 and TRBJ2-3, with D unclear. The clonotype comes from a human donor with low-grade glioma or glioblastoma, undergoing nonglioma brain surgery, or in good health (not recorded which). The sequencing sample was made of glioma tissue, nonneoplastic brain tissue, or PBMCs (not recorded which). CDR3 protein: CASSFGFRDTQYF. CDR3 DNA sequence: TGTGCCAGCAGTTTTGGGTTCAGGGATACGCAGTATTTT.